A selection of T cell receptor beta chains follows, all from one sample in a study of monozygotic twins with inflammatory bowel disease. TCRdb re-called the 5' RACE reads and catalogs CDR3 proteins one per entry, DNA excluded. The data show under 130,000 distinct CDR3 sequences, and the top ten clones hold roughly 1.8%. The material sequenced was blood. The receptors originated from a human donor with ulcerative colitis or Crohn's disease, or a healthy co-twin of an affected twin (not recorded which). Both conserved end residues are part of each CDR3. The order of the fields is V gene, J gene, CDR3 protein.

V: TRBV6-1; J: TRBJ2-7; CDR3: CASSARGQGAYEQYF
V: TRBV29-1; J: TRBJ2-7; CDR3: CSVEADSYEQYF
V: TRBV20-1; J: TRBJ2-3; CDR3: CSARQGTDTQYF
V: TRBV6-6; J: TRBJ1-2; CDR3: CASSLRGEEDGYTF
V: TRBV24-1; J: TRBJ1-5; CDR3: CATGDIQPQHF
V: TRBV9; J: TRBJ2-5; CDR3: CASSVEGQTQYF
V: TRBV28; J: TRBJ2-7; CDR3: CASSLSPSEQYF
V: TRBV7-9; J: TRBJ1-1; CDR3: CASSSWAPNEAFF
V: TRBV19; J: TRBJ1-4; CDR3: CASSTSDLGGLFF
V: TRBV28; J: TRBJ2-7; CDR3: CASSGRLEQYF
V: TRBV6-5; J: TRBJ2-7; CDR3: CASSYFTGQGAIYEQYF
V: TRBV7-2; J: TRBJ2-2; CDR3: CASSLGYLNTGELFF
V: TRBV20-1; J: TRBJ2-1; CDR3: CSARDLRGGAYNEQFF
V: TRBV14; J: TRBJ2-2; CDR3: CASSQHRVLFF
V: TRBV11-2; J: TRBJ2-5; CDR3: CASSHTGTGDETQYF
V: TRBV30; J: TRBJ2-7; CDR3: CAWSVPRRQYYEQYF
V: TRBV24-1; J: TRBJ2-3; CDR3: CATSDLAGGLADTQYF
V: TRBV20-1; J: TRBJ2-1; CDR3: CSARGGLVDEQFF
V: TRBV25-1; J: TRBJ2-1; CDR3: CASSDLRLVGEQFF
V: TRBV5-1; J: TRBJ2-1; CDR3: CASSPGTGGSVEQFF
V: TRBV7-2; J: TRBJ1-5; CDR3: CASSLEPGWDNQPQHF
V: TRBV10-2; J: TRBJ2-3; CDR3: CATGKPSTDTQYF
V: TRBV7-3; J: TRBJ2-1; CDR3: CASGLAGNEQFF
V: TRBV11-2; J: TRBJ1-1; CDR3: CASSSGLRGEAFF
V: TRBV7-2; J: TRBJ2-5; CDR3: CASRKLAGGETQYF
V: TRBV5-1; J: TRBJ1-6; CDR3: CASSLAGTNSPLHF
V: TRBV7-9; J: TRBJ2-3; CDR3: CASSLAQMGDTQYF
V: TRBV20-1; J: TRBJ2-5; CDR3: CSASPTSGRYQETQYF
V: TRBV27; J: TRBJ1-5; CDR3: CASSLGKGRGNQPQHF
V: TRBV20-1; J: TRBJ2-3; CDR3: CSARRPSTDTQYF